These 9 T cell receptor delta chains originate from one sample sequenced in a study of delta chains in infants with herpesvirus infections. Reverse transcription of PBMC RNA used primers specific for the gamma and delta chains. TCRdb called clones from the RT-PCR reads again using CATT. Seen here are about 490 delta-chain clones, around 12% observed once, and the top ten hold roughly 13%. The material was peripheral blood, obtained at time point 2 of longitudinal follow-up. Source of these receptors: a human donor who was a Ugandan infant, either HIV-exposed or HIV-unexposed (not recorded which).

As regards this clone: A much more abundant neighbour one base away suggests this may be a read error. The genes are TRDV2 and TRDJ3; TRDD3 agrees at 13 bases. No J gene is reported in TCRdb; it was inferred here by comparing the DNA with germline. The CDR3 totals 19 residues. After removal of 3 bases from V and 0 bases from J, the junction contained 4 bases not matched to a gene. Looked up from germline, CDR1 is GEAIGNYY and CDR2 is EKD. The CDR3 DNA follows: TGTGCCTGTGACGCTTACTGGGGGATACGCTCCTGGGACACCCGACAGATGTTTTTC. This codes for CACDAYWGIRSWDTRQMFF.

Comment on this clone: A read error is the likely source, as a far larger clone sits one nucleotide away. In DNA form, the CDR3 reads TGTGCCTGTGACATACTGGGGGATACCAGGGACACCCGACAGATGTTTTTC. The encoded protein is CACDILGDTRDTRQMFF. The chain recombines TRDV2 with TRDJ3; TRDD3 matches 12 bases. The V gene's germline CDR1 is GEAIGNYY and CDR2 EKD. This CDR3 comprises 17 residues. V lost 2 bases to trimming and J lost 5 bases; unmatched junction nucleotides: 3.

By proportion, this clone is large. The chain carries TRDV1 and TRDJ1, with a tentative D call TRDD2 (5 bases). The CDR3 is 15 amino acids. Germline assignment: CDR1 TSWWSYY and CDR2 QGS. V was shortened by 3 bases and J by 7 bases, with 18 bases between the two germline ends. CDR3 sequence: CALGDHGPTESKLIF. CDR3 in DNA: TGTGCTCTTGGGGATCACGGCCCTACGGAGTCTAAACTCATCTTT.

Of note for this clone: Only one base separates this from a far larger clonotype, so it likely reflects a read error. The V call is TRDV2, the J call TRDJ3; TRDD3 aligns across 8 bases. V shed 2 bases, J shed 0 bases, and the junction held 2 bases outside the gene matches. This CDR3 comprises 17 residues. The germline CDR1 and CDR2 sequences are GEAIGNYY and EKD. The CDR3 DNA reads TGTGCCTGTGACAACTGGGGGGGCTCCTGGGACACCCGACAGATGTTTTTC. Protein: CACDNWGGSWDTRQMFF.

On this clone: A much larger clone sits a single nucleotide away, making a read error possible. Other DNA sequences of this sample code for an identical CDR3. The CDR3 DNA reads TGTGCCTGTGATACTTACTGGGGGATACGCTCCTGGGACACCCGACAGATGTTTTTC. This encodes CACDTYWGIRSWDTRQMFF. V usage is TRDV2 and J usage is TRDJ3, with TRDD3 matching over 13 bases. TCRdb leaves out the J gene; it was filled in here by matching the DNA to germline. The V gene end was trimmed by 4 bases and the J gene end by 0 bases; junction bases not matched to a gene: 5. The germline V gene has CDR1 GEAIGNYY and CDR2 EKD. CDR3 size: 19 residues.

The table lists this clone with a few counts. The CDR3 reads CALGGNTPSARPPPTDGLIF. DNA for the CDR3: TGTGCTCTTGGGGGAAACACCCCTTCCGCACGTCCCCCACCCACCGATGGGCTCATCTTT. This chain uses TRDV1 with TRDJ1, with D possibly TRDD2 on 6 matching bases. V lost 4 bases, J lost 11 bases, and 38 bases lay in between. The CDR3 is 20 amino acids. Germline loops: CDR1 TSWWSYY, CDR2 QGS.

Note on this clone: A read error is the likely source, as a far larger clone sits one nucleotide away. V gene TRAV29/DV5 combines with J gene TRDJ1, with 8 bases matching TRDD3. The J gene is absent in TCRdb and was assigned here via DNA matching to germline. The germline V gene has CDR1 NSMFDY and CDR2 ISSIKDK. Trimming at V came to 1 base and at J to 3 bases, leaving 29 bases not matched to a gene. There are 22 residues in the CDR3. CDR3: CAASPAAYSRVLGGDYADKLIF. CDR3 DNA: TGTGCAGCAAGCCCCGCTGCGTATTCCAGAGTACTGGGGGGTGACTACGCCGATAAACTCATCTTT.

The table lists this clone with a few counts. The chain combines TRDV1 with TRDJ1; TRDD3 matches at 9 bases. There are 19 residues in the CDR3. V gave up 0 bases and J gave up 3 bases; unmatched junction bases: 14. Germline CDR1 is TSWWSYY and CDR2 is QGS. The CDR3 region is CALGELTLLGDRKADKLIF. CDR3 in DNA: TGTGCTCTTGGGGAACTAACCTTACTGGGGGACCGTAAGGCCGATAAACTCATCTTT.

The chain joins TRDV3 to TRDJ1; 9 positions match TRDD3. Germline V gene sequence: CDR1 TVYSNPD, CDR2 GDNSRS (reference sequence). V was pared by 4 bases and J by 0 bases, with 27 bases of the junction left unmatched. CDR3 length: 21 residues. The CDR3, as DNA: TGTGCCTCCGCCGGGGGCCTACGTAGTACTGGGGGAGACTGTTACACCGATAAACTCATCTTT. This codes for CASAGGLRSTGGDCYTDKLIF.